The 27 T cell receptor beta chains given below trace back to one sample, sequenced in a study of cytomegalovirus exposure and HLA in healthy donors. PCR was performed using 60 Vbeta and 13 Jbeta primers. Sequencing used immunoSEQ multiplex PCR; TCRdb keeps in-frame clones, though not all of them. The table lists roughly 160,000 clones, 80% to 85% of them singletons. Specimen: PBMCs. Receptors originate from a male donor in good health and CMV-seronegative.

The V call is TRBV13, the J call TRBJ1-4; D remains ambiguous. Trimming stripped 5 bases from V and 12 bases from J, with 13 bases between. CDR1 and CDR2 from the germline V gene are PRHDT and FYEKMQ (reference sequence). The CDR3 covers 12 residues. As DNA, the CDR3 is TGTGCCAGCAGCCTCGGACGGGAGCAACTGTTTTTT. The encoded protein is CASSLGREQLFF.

This chain joins TRBV7-8 and TRBJ1-6, with 7 bases aligning to TRBD1. The CDR3 is 14 amino acids. Germline loops: CDR1 SGHVS, CDR2 FQNEAQ. V lost 4 bases, J lost 6 bases, and 3 bases stayed unmatched. CDR3 in amino acids: CASSWQGGNSPLHF. CDR3 DNA: TGTGCCAGCAGCTGGCAGGGGGGTAATTCACCCCTCCACTTT.

This sequence joins TRBV13 and TRBJ2-3; D is possibly TRBD2 (7 bases). CDR3 length equals 16 residues. V was pared by 6 bases and J by 4 bases, with 20 bases between. CDR1 PRHDT and CDR2 FYEKMQ come from the germline V gene (reference sequence). The CDR3 loop is CASRKTRGGQADTQYF. The CDR3 coding sequence is TGTGCCAGCAGAAAAACGAGGGGGGGGCAAGCAGATACGCAGTATTTT.

The J gene is TRBJ2-7, the V gene TRBV6-5, with D perhaps TRBD1 (6 bases). Germline V gene data show CDR1 as MNHEY and CDR2 as SVGAGI. The CDR3 extends over 15 amino acids. V was pared by 0 bases and J by 0 bases, with 9 bases between. Here the CDR3 reads CASSYSWTVSYEQYF. In DNA, the CDR3 is TGTGCCAGCAGTTACTCTTGGACAGTCTCCTACGAGCAGTACTTC.

This chain connects TRBV7-8 to TRBJ1-5; 10 bases line up with TRBD1. The CDR3 is 14 amino acids. V lost 5 bases to trimming and J lost 5 bases; unmatched junction nucleotides: 3. Per germline, CDR1 SGHVS and CDR2 FQNEAQ. The CDR3: CASSPDRGYQPQHF. Here the CDR3 DNA reads TGTGCCAGCAGCCCGGACAGGGGGTATCAGCCCCAGCATTTT.

This clone turned up a few times. The chain carries TRBV5-4 and TRBJ2-4, with a tentative D call TRBD1 (6 bases). V dropped 4 bases and J dropped 1 base, with 12 bases sitting between them. Germline CDR1 and CDR2: SGHNT and YYREEE (reference sequence). The CDR3 is 15 amino acids. The DNA for the CDR3 is TGTGCCAGCAGCAGTACAGGGCCGGCCAAAAACATTCAGTACTTC. Amino acid sequence: CASSSTGPAKNIQYF.

The rearrangement joins TRBV5-1 to TRBJ2-1; 8 bases align to TRBD1. The CDR3 is 15 amino acids. CDR1 and CDR2 (germline): SGHRS, YFSETQ. Trimming took 4 bases from V and 1 from J; bases not matched to a gene: 4. Written as DNA, the CDR3 is TGCGCCAGCAGCGCTGGACAGGGTTCCTACAATGAGCAGTTCTTC. This translates into CASSAGQGSYNEQFF.

The chain recombines TRBV6-6 with TRBJ2-1; 12 bases fit TRBD2. Trimming cost V 6 bases and J 9 bases; bases outside gene matches: 6. The CDR3 is made up of 14 amino acids. CDR1 is MNHNY and CDR2 is SVGAGI in the germline V gene (reference sequence). The CDR3 sequence: CASRTLAGGGEQFF. CDR3 nucleotide sequence: TGTGCCAGCAGGACACTAGCGGGGGGTGGTGAGCAGTTCTTC.

This chain joins TRBV5-1 and TRBJ2-1; no definite D call. Germline V gene sequence: CDR1 SGHRS, CDR2 YFSETQ. Between the trimmed V and J ends, which lost 1 base and 4 bases, there was a span of 9 bases. The CDR3 extends over 14 amino acids. The chain's CDR3 is CASSLSDIYNEQFF. CDR3 bases: TGCGCCAGCAGCTTGTCAGACATTTACAATGAGCAGTTCTTC.

The V gene is TRBV7-2, the J gene TRBJ2-7, with D perhaps TRBD1 (6 bases). V dropped 0 bases and J dropped 3 bases, with 6 bases sitting between them. Germline V gene lookup returns CDR1 SGHTA and CDR2 FQGNSA. The CDR3 is 13 amino acids. This CDR3 is CASSLADSYEQYF. As DNA, the CDR3 is TGTGCCAGCAGCTTAGCGGACAGCTACGAGCAGTACTTC.

The chain couples TRBV5-4 to TRBJ2-2, with TRBD1 identical over 11 bases. V was clipped by 4 bases and J by 7 bases; unmatched bases: 9. There are 16 residues in the CDR3. The germline V gene encodes CDR1 SGHNT and CDR2 YYREEE (reference sequence). CDR3 sequence: CASSLPDRGLDGELFF. CDR3 DNA: TGTGCCAGCAGCCTTCCGGACAGGGGGCTAGACGGGGAGCTGTTTTTT.

This clone has only one observation. The rearrangement joins TRBV6-6 to TRBJ1-1; a possible D gene is TRBD1 (6 bases). CDR1 MNHNY and CDR2 SVGAGI come from the germline V gene (reference sequence). This CDR3 has 16 residues. The ends were cut back, 2 bases at V and 1 base at J, with 14 bases in the middle. CDR3 sequence: CASSYRGGHPNTEAFF. The CDR3 DNA reads TGTGCCAGCAGTTACCGGGGGGGACATCCGAACACTGAAGCTTTCTTT.

The chain couples TRBV10-3 to TRBJ1-1; 7 positions agree with TRBD1. Germline-derived CDR1 and CDR2 are ENHRY and SYGVKD. The CDR3 is made up of 13 amino acids. With 7 bases clipped from V and 0 bases from J, the junction kept 2 bases outside the gene matches. DNA of the CDR3: TGTGCCATCAAGGGACAGTTGAACACTGAAGCTTTCTTT. It yields the protein CAIKGQLNTEAFF.

The chain is built from TRBV6-5 and TRBJ2-1; D possibly corresponds to TRBD1 (6 bases). Trimming pared 2 bases from V and 8 bases from J, leaving 10 bases between. The V gene's germline CDR1 is MNHEY and CDR2 SVGAGI. The CDR3 is 13 residues long. The CDR3 spells CASSYGRGYEQFF. The CDR3 DNA reads as TGTGCCAGCAGTTACGGCAGGGGCTATGAGCAGTTCTTC.

The chain joins TRBV7-8 to TRBJ1-2, with D uncertain. Trimming removed 4 bases from V and 2 bases from J, with 11 bases in between. Germline values: CDR1 SGHVS, CDR2 FQNEAQ. The length of the CDR3 is 14 residues. CDR3 nucleotides: TGTGCCAGCAGCTCCAGGTGGAGGAACTATGGCTACACCTTC. Amino acid sequence: CASSSRWRNYGYTF.

The chain combines TRBV7-2 with TRBJ2-1; D gene ambiguous. Germline V gene data show CDR1 as SGHTA and CDR2 as FQGNSA. The V end lost 8 bases, the J end lost 3 bases, and 11 bases lay between the germline ends. The CDR3 loop spans 13 amino acids. Here the CDR3 reads CASFPSGYNEQFF. The CDR3 DNA is TGTGCCAGCTTCCCCTCAGGCTACAATGAGCAGTTCTTC.

The chain employs TRBV6-1 and TRBJ1-4, with a weak D call TRBD1 (6 bases). The CDR3 extends over 14 amino acids. The V and J ends lost 6 bases and 4 bases respectively, with 12 bases between them. Germline CDR1 reads MNHNS; CDR2 reads SASEGT. The CDR3 spells CASSPGASNEKLFF. The CDR3 DNA reads TGTGCCAGCAGCCCAGGGGCGAGTAATGAAAAACTGTTTTTT.

The chain couples TRBV9 to TRBJ2-3; D remains ambiguous. The germline gives CDR1 SGDLS, CDR2 YYNGEE. The CDR3 runs to 14 residues. V shed 0 bases and J shed 0 bases, with 5 bases lying between them. CDR3 sequence: CASSVDYSTDTQYF. CDR3 DNA sequence: TGTGCCAGCAGCGTAGACTATAGCACAGATACGCAGTATTTT.

V usage is TRBV30 and J usage is TRBJ1-4, with D possibly matching TRBD1 (5 bases). This CDR3 region has 15 residues. V was clipped by 2 bases and J by 5 bases, with 15 bases between them. Per germline, CDR1 GTSNPN and CDR2 SVGIG (reference sequence). CDR3 region: CAWSPPGTGNEKLFF. CDR3 coding DNA: TGTGCCTGGAGTCCACCCGGGACTGGGAATGAAAAACTGTTTTTT.

In nucleotides, the CDR3 is TGCAGCGTTGAACCCCGACAGGGACTTTCGGGCGAGCAGTACTTC. It is translated as CSVEPRQGLSGEQYF. The chain employs TRBV29-1 and TRBJ2-5; TRBD1 is a possible D gene (7 bases). The J call may be in error: the DNA end matches TRBJ2-7 better. This CDR3 is built from 15 residues. In germline, CDR1 is SQVTM, CDR2 ANQGSEA.

V usage is TRBV6-6 and J usage is TRBJ1-1, with 9 bases identical to TRBD1. The CDR3 is 12 amino acids. Per the germline V gene, CDR1 is MNHNY and CDR2 is SVGAGI (reference sequence). V lost 6 bases to trimming and J lost 7 bases; unmatched junction nucleotides: 3. The CDR3 DNA reads TGTGCCAGCAGAAGGGGACAGGGTGAAGCTTTCTTT. Translating gives CASRRGQGEAFF.

The table lists this clone with a count of one. The chain has TRBV5-1 and TRBJ1-3; TRBD1 is a possible D gene (6 bases). The CDR3 spans 15 residues. The V end lost 0 bases, the J end lost 8 bases, and 15 bases lay between the germline ends. CDR1 and CDR2 (germline): SGHRS, YFSETQ. For the CDR3, the DNA is TGCGCCAGCAGCTTGGGTACAGGGATGGGAGACACCATATATTTT. This gives the protein CASSLGTGMGDTIYF. Full variable domain (missing parts from reference TRBV5-1 and TRBJ1-3): KAGVTQTPRYLIKTRGQQVTLSCSPISGHRSVSWYQQTPGQGLQFLFEYFSETQRNKGNFPGRFSGRQFSNSRSEMNVSTLELGDSALYLCASSLGTGMGDTIYFGEGSWLTVV.

The chain employs TRBV11-2 and TRBJ2-2; maybe TRBD1 (5 bases). CDR3 length equals 14 residues. The germline V and J ends were trimmed by 3 bases and 3 bases, with 8 bases remaining between them. The germline V gene encodes CDR1 SGHAT and CDR2 FQNNGV. Here the CDR3 reads CASSFTQDTGELFF. The CDR3 nucleotides are TGTGCCAGCAGCTTCACACAGGACACCGGGGAGCTGTTTTTT.

The gene calls are TRBV2 and TRBJ2-1; possible D gene TRBD2, 5 bases. Germline CDR1 reads SNHLY; CDR2 reads FYNNEI. CDR3 length equals 11 residues. The V gene lost 6 bases and the J gene lost 10 bases, with 10 bases spanning the gap. The CDR3 DNA is TGTGCCAGCAGGCGGGCGGGCGAGCAGTTCTTC. Its translation is CASRRAGEQFF.

The sample holds one count of this clone. The rearrangement links TRBV6-5 to TRBJ1-2; no clear D gene. From germline, CDR1 is MNHEY and CDR2 SVGAGI. The CDR3 extends over 11 amino acids. Trimming took 2 bases from V and 8 from J, leaving 6 bases between them. CDR3 sequence: CASSYPGGYTF. As DNA, the CDR3 is TGTGCCAGCAGTTACCCGGGGGGCTACACCTTC.

V usage is TRBV7-9 and J usage is TRBJ1-1; 9 bases line up with TRBD1. The CDR3 covers 14 residues. Looked up from germline, CDR1 is SEHNR and CDR2 is FQNEAQ (reference sequence). J was trimmed by 10 bases and V by 1 base; bases with no gene match: 7. CDR3 sequence (DNA): TGTGCCAGCAGCTTAGAGTCCGGACAGGGGTCAGCTTTCTTT. Translation: CASSLESGQGSAFF.

This clone was seen just once. The chain uses TRBV6-5 and TRBJ1-1, with 7 positions matching TRBD1. CDR3 size: 13 residues. Germline CDR1 reads MNHEY; CDR2 reads SVGAGI. V gave up 0 bases and J gave up 6 bases; unmatched junction bases: 1. In DNA form, the CDR3 reads TGTGCCAGCAGTTACTCGGGGACAGCTGAAGCTTTCTTT. Translation gives CASSYSGTAEAFF.